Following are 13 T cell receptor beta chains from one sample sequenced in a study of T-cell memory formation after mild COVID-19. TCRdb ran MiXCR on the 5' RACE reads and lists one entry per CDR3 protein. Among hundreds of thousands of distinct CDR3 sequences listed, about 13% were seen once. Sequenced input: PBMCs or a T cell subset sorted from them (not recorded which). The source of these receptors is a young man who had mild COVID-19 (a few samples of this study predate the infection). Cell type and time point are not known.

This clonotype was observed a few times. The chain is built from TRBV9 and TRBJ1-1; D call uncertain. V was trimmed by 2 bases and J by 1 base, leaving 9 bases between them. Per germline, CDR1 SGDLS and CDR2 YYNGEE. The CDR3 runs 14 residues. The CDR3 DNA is TGTGCCAGCAGCGTTACAAGATCGAACACTGAAGCTTTCTTT. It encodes CASSVTRSNTEAFF.

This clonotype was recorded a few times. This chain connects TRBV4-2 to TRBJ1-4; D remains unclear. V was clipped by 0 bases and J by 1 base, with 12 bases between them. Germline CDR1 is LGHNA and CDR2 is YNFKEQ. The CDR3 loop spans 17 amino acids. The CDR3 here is CASSQEVWAGTNEKLFF. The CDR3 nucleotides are TGTGCCAGCAGCCAAGAAGTGTGGGCGGGAACTAATGAAAAACTGTTTTTT.

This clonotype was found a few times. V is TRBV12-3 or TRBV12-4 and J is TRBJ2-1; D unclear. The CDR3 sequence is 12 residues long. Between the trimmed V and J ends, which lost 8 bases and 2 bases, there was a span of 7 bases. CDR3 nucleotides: TGTGCCAGCTCTGGGGCCTACAATGAGCAGTTCTTC. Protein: CASSGAYNEQFF.

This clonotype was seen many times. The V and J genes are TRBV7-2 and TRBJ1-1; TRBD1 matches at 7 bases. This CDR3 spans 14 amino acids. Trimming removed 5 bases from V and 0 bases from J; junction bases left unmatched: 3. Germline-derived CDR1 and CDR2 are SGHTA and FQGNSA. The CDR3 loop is CASSPQGMNTEAFF. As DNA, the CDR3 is TGTGCCAGCAGCCCACAGGGGATGAACACTGAAGCTTTCTTT. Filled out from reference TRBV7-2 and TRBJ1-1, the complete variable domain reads GAGVSQSPSNKVTEKGKDVELRCDPISGHTALYWYRQSLGQGLEFLIYFQGNSAPDKSGLPSDRFSAERTGGSVSTLTIQRTQQEDSAVYLCASSPQGMNTEAFFGQGTRLTVV.

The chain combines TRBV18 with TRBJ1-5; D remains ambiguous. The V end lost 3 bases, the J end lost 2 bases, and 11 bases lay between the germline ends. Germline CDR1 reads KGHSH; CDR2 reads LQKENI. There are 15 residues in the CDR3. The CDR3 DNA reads TGTGCCAGCTCACCCCCCGGTGGTGGCAATCAGCCCCAGCATTTT. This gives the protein CASSPPGGGNQPQHF.

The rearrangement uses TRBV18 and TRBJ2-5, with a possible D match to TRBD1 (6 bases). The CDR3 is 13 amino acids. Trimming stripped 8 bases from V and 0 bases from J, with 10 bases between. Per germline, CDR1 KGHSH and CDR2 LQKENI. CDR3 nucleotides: TGTGCCAGCGGGGGCCAGTACCAAGAGACCCAGTACTTC. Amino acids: CASGGQYQETQYF.

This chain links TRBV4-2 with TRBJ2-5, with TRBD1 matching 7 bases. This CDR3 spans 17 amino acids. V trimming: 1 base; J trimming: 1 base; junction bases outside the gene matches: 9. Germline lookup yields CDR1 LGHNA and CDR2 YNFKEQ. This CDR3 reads CASSQATGTGLQETQYF. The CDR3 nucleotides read TGTGCCAGCAGCCAAGCGACAGGGACGGGGCTCCAAGAGACCCAGTACTTC.

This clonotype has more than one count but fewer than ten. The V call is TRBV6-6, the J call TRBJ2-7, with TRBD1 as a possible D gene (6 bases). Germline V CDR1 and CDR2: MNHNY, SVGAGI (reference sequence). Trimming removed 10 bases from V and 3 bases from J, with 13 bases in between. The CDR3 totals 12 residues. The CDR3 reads CATGTTNYEQYF. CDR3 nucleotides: TGTGCCACCGGGACAACCAACTACGAGCAGTACTTC.

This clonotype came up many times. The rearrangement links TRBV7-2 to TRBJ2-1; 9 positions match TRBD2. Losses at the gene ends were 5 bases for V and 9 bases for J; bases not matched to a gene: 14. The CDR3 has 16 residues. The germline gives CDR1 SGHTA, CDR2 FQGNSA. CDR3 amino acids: CASSPQGLAVRGEQFF. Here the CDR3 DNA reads TGTGCCAGCAGCCCCCAGGGACTAGCCGTAAGGGGTGAGCAGTTCTTC.

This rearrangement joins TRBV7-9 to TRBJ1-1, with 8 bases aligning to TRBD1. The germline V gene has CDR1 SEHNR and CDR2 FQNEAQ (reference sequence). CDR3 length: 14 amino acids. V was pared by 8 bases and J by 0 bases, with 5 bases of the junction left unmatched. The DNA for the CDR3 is TGTGCCAGCTTTGGGGACAGGTTGAACACTGAAGCTTTCTTT. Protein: CASFGDRLNTEAFF.

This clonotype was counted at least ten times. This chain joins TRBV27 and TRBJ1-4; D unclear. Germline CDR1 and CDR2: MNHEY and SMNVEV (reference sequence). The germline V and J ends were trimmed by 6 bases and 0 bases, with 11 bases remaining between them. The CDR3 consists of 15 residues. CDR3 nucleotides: TGTGCCAGCAGCCCCGTTTGGGCAACTAATGAAAAACTGTTTTTT. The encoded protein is CASSPVWATNEKLFF.

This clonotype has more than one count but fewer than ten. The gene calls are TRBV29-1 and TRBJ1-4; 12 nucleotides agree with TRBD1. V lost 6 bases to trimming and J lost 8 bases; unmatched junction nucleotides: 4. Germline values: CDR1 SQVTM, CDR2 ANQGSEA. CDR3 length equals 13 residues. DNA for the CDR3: TGCAGCGTCCGGGACAGGGGGCAAGAAAAACTGTTTTTT. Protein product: CSVRDRGQEKLFF.

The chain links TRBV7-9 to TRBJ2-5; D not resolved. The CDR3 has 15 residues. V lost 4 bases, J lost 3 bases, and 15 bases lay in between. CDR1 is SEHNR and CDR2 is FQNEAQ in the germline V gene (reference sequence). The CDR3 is CASSSRRRREETQYF. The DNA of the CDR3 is TGTGCCAGCAGCTCCCGACGGCGACGTGAAGAGACCCAGTACTTC.